This is a list of T cell receptor beta chains from one sample in a study of T cells after yellow fever vaccination. TCRdb reprocessed the 5' RACE reads via MiXCR and lists one record per CDR3 protein. The top ten clones hold about 26% of a sample with approximately 330,000 distinct CDR3 sequences, approximately 4% of them seen once. The sample in question was PBMCs, obtained 5 days after the yellow fever booster vaccination. The receptors shown here come from a man aged 18 to 30 who received the YFV17D yellow fever vaccine. CDR3s include the opening cysteine and the closing phenylalanine or tryptophan. A D gene is named only where the DNA matches it firmly. Clone size appears in some rows only: once, few, many, or a class for an expanded clone.

V gene: TRBV7-2; D gene: TRBD2; clone size: few; J gene: TRBJ2-2; CDR3 DNA: TGTGCCAGCAGCTTCCCTAGCGGCAGTGGAAACACCGGGGAGCTGTTTTTT; CDR3 protein: CASSFPSGSGNTGELFF
V gene: TRBV7-3; D gene: .; clone size: few; J gene: TRBJ1-2; CDR3 DNA: TGTGCCAGCAGCTCCTCTACGGGAGACGGCTACACCTTC; CDR3 protein: CASSSSTGDGYTF
V gene: TRBV11-3; D gene: .; clone size: many; J gene: TRBJ2-1; CDR3 DNA: TGTGCCAGCAGCTCCAGGGGGGGGTTCGGAGAGCAGTTCTTC; CDR3 protein: CASSSRGGFGEQFF
V gene: TRBV11-2; D gene: TRBD1; clone size: many; J gene: TRBJ2-3; CDR3 DNA: TGTGCCAGCAGCTTACTACAGGGGGCATCAGATACGCAGTATTTT; CDR3 protein: CASSLLQGASDTQYF
V gene: TRBV6-2/TRBV6-3; D gene: .; clone size: few; J gene: TRBJ2-1; CDR3 DNA: TGTGCCAGCAATACTAGGGGTTACAATGAGCAGTTCTTC; CDR3 protein: CASNTRGYNEQFF
V gene: TRBV24-1; D gene: TRBD1; clone size: .; J gene: TRBJ2-4; CDR3 DNA: TGTGCCACCAGCCAACCGCCGGGACAGGTCATTCAGTACTTC; CDR3 protein: CATSQPPGQVIQYF
V gene: TRBV6-6; D gene: .; clone size: few; J gene: TRBJ2-3; CDR3 DNA: TGTGCCACCCACACTCCCGCTAGCACAGATACGCAGTATTTT; CDR3 protein: CATHTPASTDTQYF
V gene: TRBV24-1; D gene: .; clone size: few; J gene: TRBJ2-3; CDR3 DNA: TGTGCCACCAGTGCAGCTGATACAGATACGCAGTATTTT; CDR3 protein: CATSAADTDTQYF
V gene: TRBV7-9; D gene: .; clone size: few; J gene: TRBJ1-5; CDR3 DNA: TGTGCCAGCAGCTTAGCAACGTTAGGGGGCAATCAGCCCCAGCATTTT; CDR3 protein: CASSLATLGGNQPQHF
V gene: TRBV5-6; D gene: .; clone size: many; J gene: TRBJ2-1; CDR3 DNA: TGTGCCAGCAGCTTGGGGAGGCGGAATGAGCAGTTCTTC; CDR3 protein: CASSLGRRNEQFF
V gene: TRBV5-1; D gene: .; clone size: few; J gene: TRBJ1-1; CDR3 DNA: TGCGCCAGCAGCTTGGAATTCCAGTGGCCGTCGGAAGCTTTCTTT; CDR3 protein: CASSLEFQWPSEAFF
V gene: TRBV4-1; D gene: TRBD1; clone size: many; J gene: TRBJ1-1; CDR3 DNA: TGCGCCAGCAGCCAACTGCCCTTACCGGGACAGGGGACCCTATCTTTCTTT; CDR3 protein: CASSQLPLPGQGTLSFF
V gene: TRBV2; D gene: TRBD1; clone size: many; J gene: TRBJ1-1; CDR3 DNA: TGTGCCAGCAATACCATCCCGGGACAGGGGAACACTGAAGCTTTCTTT; CDR3 protein: CASNTIPGQGNTEAFF
V gene: TRBV5-1; D gene: TRBD1; clone size: many; J gene: TRBJ1-1; CDR3 DNA: TGCGCCAGCAGCACCTCGACAGGGCCCACTGAAGCTTTCTTT; CDR3 protein: CASSTSTGPTEAFF
V gene: TRBV20-1; D gene: TRBD2; clone size: .; J gene: TRBJ2-4; CDR3 DNA: TGCAGTGCTAGAAAGCTAGCGGGGGGGAAAAACATTCAGTACTTC; CDR3 protein: CSARKLAGGKNIQYF
V gene: TRBV30; D gene: .; clone size: .; J gene: TRBJ2-6; CDR3 DNA: TGTGCCTGGAGCCGCAGATCCTCTGGGGCCAACGTCCTGACTTTC; CDR3 protein: CAWSRRSSGANVLTF
V gene: TRBV6-2/TRBV6-3; D gene: TRBD1; clone size: few; J gene: TRBJ1-5; CDR3 DNA: TGTGCCAGCGGAGCAGGGGGGTCCAATCAGCCCCAGCATTTT; CDR3 protein: CASGAGGSNQPQHF
V gene: TRBV6-5; D gene: .; clone size: few; J gene: TRBJ2-7; CDR3 DNA: TGTGCCAGCAGGTCGACAGGTTACGAGCAGTACTTC; CDR3 protein: CASRSTGYEQYF
V gene: TRBV5-1; D gene: TRBD1; clone size: many; J gene: TRBJ2-1; CDR3 DNA: TGCGCCAGCAGCTTGGAGACAGGGAACTACAATGAGCAGTTCTTC; CDR3 protein: CASSLETGNYNEQFF
V gene: TRBV19; D gene: .; clone size: .; J gene: TRBJ2-1; CDR3 DNA: TGTGCCAGTAGTTCTAAGGGTAGCTCCTACAATGAGCAGTTCTTC; CDR3 protein: CASSSKGSSYNEQFF
V gene: TRBV6-6; D gene: .; clone size: .; J gene: TRBJ1-3; CDR3 DNA: TGTGCCAGCAGTATTGTCCTCAGCTCTGGAAACACCATATATTTT; CDR3 protein: CASSIVLSSGNTIYF
V gene: TRBV11-2; D gene: TRBD2; clone size: many; J gene: TRBJ2-5; CDR3 DNA: TGTGCCAGCAGCTTATACGCCAGGCTAGCGGGGGGAGAGACCCAGTACTTC; CDR3 protein: CASSLYARLAGGETQYF
V gene: TRBV7-2; D gene: .; clone size: few; J gene: TRBJ2-5; CDR3 DNA: TGTGCCAGCACCTACATGACCCAAGAGACCCAGTACTTC; CDR3 protein: CASTYMTQETQYF
V gene: TRBV7-3; D gene: .; clone size: many; J gene: TRBJ1-6; CDR3 DNA: TGTGCCAGCAGCTTACGAGGGGCCACCTATAATTCACCCCTCCACTTT; CDR3 protein: CASSLRGATYNSPLHF
V gene: TRBV7-8; D gene: TRBD1; clone size: .; J gene: TRBJ2-3; CDR3 DNA: TGTGCCAGCAGACTTAGTATGTTTATTGGGACAGGGAGCACAGATACGCAGTATTTT; CDR3 protein: CASRLSMFIGTGSTDTQYF
V gene: TRBV6-5; D gene: TRBD1; clone size: many; J gene: TRBJ2-7; CDR3 DNA: TGTGCCAGCAGGCCGGGACAGGGCTACGAGCAGTACTTC; CDR3 protein: CASRPGQGYEQYF
V gene: TRBV5-1; D gene: TRBD2; clone size: few; J gene: TRBJ2-1; CDR3 DNA: TGCGCCAGCAGCCCGGGGGCTAGCGGGGGCAATGAGCAGTTCTTC; CDR3 protein: CASSPGASGGNEQFF
V gene: TRBV6-5; D gene: .; clone size: .; J gene: TRBJ1-1; CDR3 DNA: TGTGCCAGCAGTTACGTACGGGGCACTGAAGCTTTCTTT; CDR3 protein: CASSYVRGTEAFF